The 21 T cell receptor beta chains below were found in one sample sequenced in a study of blood T cells in healthy people across ages. It was with a sample-barcoded 5' primer and a J-beta primer mix that a second PCR of about 7 to 12 cycles was run. TCRdb ran MiXCR on the 5' RACE reads and lists one entry per CDR3 protein. The table has hundreds of thousands of distinct CDR3 sequences, roughly a quarter seen once. This sample was also put to use in a study of T cells of mothers and their children.

The sample was blood. Receptor source: a boy aged 2-9 years in good health.

DNA of the CDR3: TGTGCCAGCAGCCAAGGGGCGGGGCAAGAGACCCAGTACTTC. Translated: CASSQGAGQETQYF. This chain joins TRBV3-1 and TRBJ2-5; TRBD2 might be the D (6 bases). With 1 base removed from V and 2 bases from J, the gap between germline ends came to 8 bases. This CDR3 has 14 amino acids. Per germline, CDR1 LGHDT and CDR2 YNNKEL (reference sequence).

This clonotype was observed a handful of times. V is TRBV27 and J is TRBJ2-1; TRBD2 matches at 7 bases. CDR3 length equals 16 residues. V dropped 5 bases and J dropped 0; count of bases not matched to a gene: 7. In germline, CDR1 is MNHEY, CDR2 SMNVEV (reference sequence). The CDR3 here is CASSPRTSSSYNEQFF. The CDR3, as DNA: TGTGCCAGCAGTCCCAGGACTAGTTCCTCCTACAATGAGCAGTTCTTC.

The CDR3 loop is CSARDHPSMYRGTDTQYF. The CDR3 DNA sequence: TGCAGTGCTAGAGATCACCCCTCAATGTACAGGGGCACAGATACGCAGTATTTT. The gene calls are TRBV20-1 and TRBJ2-3; D is perhaps TRBD1 (6 bases). The V end lost 0 bases, the J end lost 1 base, and 20 bases lay between the germline ends. Germline V gene data show CDR1 as DFQATT and CDR2 as SNEGSKA (reference sequence). The CDR3 length is 18 residues.

This clonotype was found a few times. The genes are TRBV4-3 and TRBJ1-5, with TRBD1 identical over 8 bases. The germline V gene has CDR1 LGHNA and CDR2 YSLEER. V lost 0 bases and J lost 5; bases outside the gene matches: 15. This CDR3 has 19 residues. The CDR3 is CASSQDLGRGRVWDQPQHF. CDR3 DNA: TGCGCCAGCAGCCAAGATCTGGGCAGGGGGCGCGTTTGGGATCAGCCCCAGCATTTT.

This clonotype was counted a few times. The CDR3 coding sequence is TGTGCCAGCAGAGGGGGGCATAACACCGGGGAGCTGTTTTTT. Protein: CASRGGHNTGELFF. The chain carries TRBV14 and TRBJ2-2; D might be TRBD1 or TRBD2, each matching 6 bases. Germline V gene lookup returns CDR1 SGHDN and CDR2 FVKESK. This CDR3 contains 14 residues. Trimming removed 6 bases at V and 2 bases at J, with 10 bases between.

The CDR3 nucleotides are TGTGCCAGCAGTTTAGTTGACAGGGCATCCCATCAGCCCCAGCATTTT. This translates into CASSLVDRASHQPQHF. V and J are TRBV12-3 or TRBV12-4 and TRBJ1-5; TRBD1 matches 7 bases. The CDR3 has 16 residues. J gave up 5 bases and V 1 base, and 8 bases lay outside the gene matches.

V is TRBV11-2 and J is TRBJ2-5, with 10 bases aligning to TRBD2. Germline V gives CDR1 SGHAT, CDR2 FQNNGV. The CDR3 has 15 amino acids. The V segment lost 3 bases and the J segment 0 bases; nucleotides outside the gene matches: 1. CDR3 DNA sequence: TGTGCCAGCAGCTTTCTAGCGGGAGACCAAGAGACCCAGTACTTC. It specifies CASSFLAGDQETQYF.

This clonotype showed up just a few times. The V call is TRBV29-1, the J call TRBJ2-7; D remains unclear. The germline V gene encodes CDR1 SQVTM and CDR2 ANQGSEA. The germline V and J ends were trimmed by 6 bases and 5 bases, with 14 bases remaining between them. The CDR3 extends over 12 amino acids. The CDR3 DNA follows: TGCAGCGTCCGAGAGGCCCTGGACGAGCAGTACTTC. It specifies CSVREALDEQYF.

This chain connects TRBV21-1 to TRBJ1-6. TRBV21-1 is a pseudogene. The CDR3 runs 13 residues. CDR3 protein: CASSKRPESPLHF. The CDR3 DNA reads TGTGCCAGCAGCAAACGGCCGGAGTCACCCCTCCACTTT.

The CDR3 DNA reads TGTGCCACCAGCAGACCAGGGGAGACCCAGTACTTC. Translating gives CATSRPGETQYF. This sequence joins TRBV15 and TRBJ2-5; perhaps TRBD1 as D (5 bases). The CDR3 spans 12 residues. CDR1 is LNHNV and CDR2 is YYDKDF in the germline V gene (reference sequence). Trimming cost V 2 bases and J 5 bases, with 6 bases left between them.

This clonotype was counted only a few times. The rearrangement uses TRBV12-3 or TRBV12-4 and TRBJ1-6; 7 bases line up with TRBD1. The CDR3 loop spans 14 amino acids. V was pared by 2 bases and J by 5 bases, with 0 bases of the junction left unmatched. This CDR3 reads CASSLQGDNSPLHF. CDR3 bases: TGTGCCAGCAGTTTACAGGGGGATAATTCACCCCTCCACTTT.

This chain links TRBV20-1 with TRBJ2-1, with D possibly TRBD2 on 6 matching bases. Germline CDR1 is DFQATT and CDR2 is SNEGSKA (reference sequence). The CDR3 totals 14 residues. Trimming shortened V by 0 bases and J by 10 bases, and 16 bases separated the two germline ends. CDR3 coding DNA: TGCAGTGCTAGAGATCGGATAGCGGCTTGGGAGCAGTTCTTC. Translated, it gives CSARDRIAAWEQFF.

The CDR3 bases are TGTGCCAGCAGCCCGGGACTAGCGATAACAGATACGCAGTATTTT. Protein sequence: CASSPGLAITDTQYF. The V and J genes are TRBV7-9 and TRBJ2-3; 10 bases map to TRBD2. This CDR3 spans 15 amino acids. Germline assignment: CDR1 SEHNR and CDR2 FQNEAQ (reference sequence). V was clipped by 5 bases and J by 3 bases; unmatched bases: 5.

The chain links TRBV11-2 to TRBJ2-3; the match to TRBD2 covers 11 bases. The germline V gene encodes CDR1 SGHAT and CDR2 FQNNGV. Trimming cost V 2 bases and J 3 bases; bases outside gene matches: 4. The CDR3 is 16 residues long. The CDR3: CASSLLAGGYTDTQYF. CDR3 DNA: TGTGCCAGCAGCTTACTAGCGGGAGGTTATACAGATACGCAGTATTTT.

This clonotype was observed a handful of times. The V call is TRBV12-3 or TRBV12-4, the J call TRBJ1-1; perhaps TRBD1 as D (5 bases). The V and J ends lost 1 base and 9 bases respectively, with 15 bases between them. CDR3 size: 14 residues. CDR3: CASSLDRIAFQAFF. The CDR3 coding sequence is TGTGCCAGCAGTTTAGACAGGATTGCCTTTCAAGCTTTCTTT.

The chain combines TRBV20-1 with TRBJ2-5, with a weak D call TRBD2 (5 bases). The CDR3 totals 13 residues. Trimming took off 6 bases at V and 4 bases at J, with 15 bases between the two ends. Looked up from germline, CDR1 is DFQATT and CDR2 is SNEGSKA (reference sequence). The CDR3 region is CSADGVGGETQYF. The CDR3 DNA reads TGCAGTGCAGACGGGGTGGGCGGAGAGACCCAGTACTTC.

This chain uses TRBV5-1 with TRBJ1-2, with D perhaps matching TRBD1 (6 bases). From germline, CDR1 is SGHRS and CDR2 YFSETQ. The CDR3 spans 14 residues. The V gene lost 4 bases and the J gene lost 8 bases, with 18 bases spanning the gap. CDR3 DNA: TGCGCCAGCAGCCGACGGCAGGGGACGCGCGGCTACACCTTC. This encodes CASSRRQGTRGYTF.

This chain connects TRBV15 to TRBJ2-3, with D unclear. Germline lookup yields CDR1 LNHNV and CDR2 YYDKDF (reference sequence). Trimming cost V 0 bases and J 4 bases, with 8 bases left between them. The CDR3 is 14 amino acids. The CDR3 reads CATSRDGRPDTQYF. The CDR3 DNA reads TGTGCCACCAGCAGAGATGGGCGCCCAGATACGCAGTATTTT.

This clonotype was detected a few times. The V and J genes are TRBV9 and TRBJ2-7; 13 bases line up with TRBD2. The CDR3 extends over 16 amino acids. CDR1 SGDLS and CDR2 YYNGEE come from the germline V gene. Trimming removed 3 bases from V and 3 bases from J; junction bases left unmatched: 6. The CDR3 bases are TGTGCCAGCAGCGCATCCGGGACTAGCGGGGTCTACGAGCAGTACTTC. Translated, it gives CASSASGTSGVYEQYF.

The V and J genes are TRBV7-2 and TRBJ2-2; D uncertain. CDR1 is SGHTA and CDR2 is FQGNSA in the germline V gene. This CDR3 region has 16 residues. With 1 base removed from V and 1 base from J, the gap between germline ends came to 10 bases. The DNA of the CDR3 is TGTGCCAGCAGCTTAGGTTGGCGACTGAACACCGGGGAGCTGTTTTTT. Protein sequence: CASSLGWRLNTGELFF.

The V and J genes are TRBV6-5 and TRBJ2-1; a weak D match, TRBD2 (6 bases). CDR1 is MNHEY and CDR2 is SVGAGI in the germline V gene. CDR3 length: 15 amino acids. V shed 8 bases and J shed 1 base, with 15 bases lying between them. The CDR3 DNA reads TGTGCCAGCCGGAGGACGGGAGATTCCTACAATGAGCAGTTCTTC. It translates to CASRRTGDSYNEQFF.